This T cell receptor beta chain was sequenced for a study of blood T cell repertoires in COVID-19 (TCRdb year 2020). With regard to the full study: Samples from collaborators originated in the United States, Italy and Spain and spanned both the acute and convalescent phases of COVID-19. Subjects who had been exposed to COVID-19, were actively infected with it, or had recovered from it provided the deeply sampled blood TCRbeta repertoires that made up the dataset. The prospective study material was composed of cDNA or gDNA derived from T cells, B-cell-depleted T cells, or PBMCs. Samples came from the ongoing ImmuneRACE study (first 160 participants) plus 1,254 subjects from 6 global collaborators. Nearly every sample came with metadata listing a de-identified subject ID, COVID-19 status, age in years and sex. Where available, HLA class I and class II types were taken from metadata supplied by the sample provider and were not determined by assay-based typing. The repertoires were released in a freely available public database intended as a resource for research on the immune response to SARS-CoV-2. The paper's findings and limits, for the study overall: The amount of clinical and demographic metadata varied by source and participant and was provided uncurated.

Trimming accounts for 7 bases at V and 6 bases at J, while the number of junction bases matched to no gene is 13. Its CDR3 holds 15 amino acids, cysteine through phenylalanine. Only the CDR3 DNA is retained, 45 bases long and in frame from the first base. CDR1 and CDR2 are drawn from the germline V gene (reference sequence): SEHNR, FQNEAQ. This clone showed up just once. The antigen it binds to is not known. Within one base of it there is no much larger clone, and no base qualities were kept. The immunoSEQ Assay, a bias-controlled multiplex PCR, was used to amplify TCRbeta CDR3 regions from genomic DNA. From the authors' description of their analysis: The number of nucleated cells in each sample was estimated from the amplification of reference gene primers within the assay. To quantify the absolute abundance of each unique TCRbeta CDR3 rearrangement, sequence reads were collapsed and filtered. For each sample, productive Simpson clonality was calculated as the square root of Simpson's diversity index across productive rearrangements. TCRdb carries this immuneACCESS record with in-frame sequences only. Its versions omit some clonotypes, under half of them owing to an unresolved V gene in the studies checked, with the rest unexplained. From that table come the V and J calls and clone size; the DNA was used to work out D and trimming. Within this sample are approximately 60,000 clones, with roughly 80% of them counted one time only. The biggest ten clones account for roughly 18% of the sample.

Whole blood was collected in K2EDTA tubes by collaborating institutions according to the institutions' own protocols. For TCRbeta analysis, collaborator samples were shipped as frozen whole blood, as isolated PBMCs, or as DNA extracted from either sample type. The V and J genes are TRBV7-9 and TRBJ1-2; 8 bases in the middle match TRBD1. This TCR was sampled from a man between 60 and 70 years old with acute or convalescent COVID-19. The specimen was peripheral blood. The CDR3 reads CASTFTGGTMDGYTF. The nucleotides are TGTGCCAGCACCTTTACAGGGGGGACTATGGATGGCTACACCTTC.